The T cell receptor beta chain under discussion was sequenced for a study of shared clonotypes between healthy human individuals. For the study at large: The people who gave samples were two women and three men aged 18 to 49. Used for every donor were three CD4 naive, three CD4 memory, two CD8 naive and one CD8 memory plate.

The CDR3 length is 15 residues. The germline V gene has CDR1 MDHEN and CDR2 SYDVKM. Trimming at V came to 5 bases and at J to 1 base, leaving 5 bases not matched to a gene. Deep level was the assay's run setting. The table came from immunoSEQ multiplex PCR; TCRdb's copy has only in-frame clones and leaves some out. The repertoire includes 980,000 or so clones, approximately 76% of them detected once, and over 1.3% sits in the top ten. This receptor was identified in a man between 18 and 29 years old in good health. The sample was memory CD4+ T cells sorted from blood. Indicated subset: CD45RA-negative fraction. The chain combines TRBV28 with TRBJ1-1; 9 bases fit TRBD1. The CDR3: CASSLTGQGNTEAFF. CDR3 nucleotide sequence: TGTGCCAGCAGTCTTACGGGACAGGGGAACACTGAAGCTTTCTTT.